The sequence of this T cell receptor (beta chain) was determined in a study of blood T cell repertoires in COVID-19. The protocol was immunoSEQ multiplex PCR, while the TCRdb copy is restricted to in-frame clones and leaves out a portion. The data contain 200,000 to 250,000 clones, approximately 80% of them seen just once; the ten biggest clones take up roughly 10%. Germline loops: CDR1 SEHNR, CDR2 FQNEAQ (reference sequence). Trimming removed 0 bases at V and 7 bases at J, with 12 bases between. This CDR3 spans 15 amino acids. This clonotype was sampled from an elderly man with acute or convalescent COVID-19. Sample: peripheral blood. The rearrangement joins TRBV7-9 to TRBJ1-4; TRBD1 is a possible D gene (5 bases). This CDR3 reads CASSLARQGREKLFF. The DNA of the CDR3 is TGTGCCAGCAGCTTAGCCCGCCAGGGCCGTGAAAAACTGTTTTTT. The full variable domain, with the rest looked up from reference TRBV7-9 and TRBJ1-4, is DTGVSQNPRHKITKRGQNVTFRCDPISEHNRLYWYRQTLGQGPEFLTYFQNEAQLEKSRLLSDRFSAERPKGSFSTLEIQRTEQGDSAMYLCASSLARQGREKLFFGSGTQLSVL.